A selection of T cell receptor beta chains follows, all from one sample in a study of vaccination and CD4 T cells after COVID-19. Each CDR3 protein gets one entry after TCRdb re-called the PCR reads with MiXCR. The data show 7,500 to 8,500 distinct CDR3 sequences, 61% seen once. These receptors' targets are unknown. Specimen: CD4+ T cells from blood, cultured in vitro. These receptors were collected from a human donor who had recovered from COVID-19. Each CDR3 is given with its conserved first and last residue. A D gene is named only where the DNA matches it firmly. Clone size is given for some rows only: seen once, a few or many times, or a class if the clone is expanded.

J	D	size	V	DNA	CDR3
TRBJ1-6	-	-	TRBV4-3	TGCGCCAGCAGCCGCAGAAGGGAGGTAGAGGGGTCTTCACCCCTCCACTTT	CASSRRREVEGSSPLHF
TRBJ1-2	-	-	TRBV19	TGTGCCAGTAGCCCGGGCCGAATTCCTTATGGCTACACCTTC	CASSPGRIPYGYTF
TRBJ2-7	-	-	TRBV6-5	TGTGCCAGCAGTTACTGGGGGGCAGGGAGGGCCTACGAGCAGTACTTC	CASSYWGAGRAYEQYF
TRBJ1-4	TRBD1	-	TRBV20-1	TGCAGTGCTATGGGACAGGGCGTTGGGGAAAAACTGTTTTTT	CSAMGQGVGEKLFF
TRBJ2-5	-	once	TRBV18	TGTGCCAGCTCACCCCGGAGGGGGAGGGGAGAGACCCAGTACTTC	CASSPRRGRGETQYF
TRBJ1-1	-	-	TRBV20-1	TGCAGTGCTAGGGCCGGCAGGTGGGCTGAAGCTTTCTTT	CSARAGRWAEAFF
TRBJ1-5	TRBD1	-	TRBV6-1	TGTGCCAGCAGTGAAGAAGGACAGGGGACGGAGCCCCAGCATTTT	CASSEEGQGTEPQHF
TRBJ1-5	TRBD1	-	TRBV10-3	TGTGCCAGCAGTGATCAGGGGGCTAGCAATCAGCCCCAGCATTTT	CASSDQGASNQPQHF
TRBJ2-2	-	-	TRBV6-1	TGTGCCAGCAGTACAGGGAGATCCGGGGAGCTGTTTTTT	CASSTGRSGELFF
TRBJ2-1	TRBD2	-	TRBV2	TGTGCCAGCACCCCAAGGTGGCTAGCGGGTTCTTCCTACAATGAGCAGTTCTTC	CASTPRWLAGSSYNEQFF
TRBJ1-2	-	-	TRBV20-1	TGCAGTGCGAAAAGGACAGCAGCTAACTATGGCTACACCTTC	CSAKRTAANYGYTF
TRBJ2-5	TRBD2	large	TRBV5-4	TGTGCCAGCAGCCAACCCGGGACTAGCGCTCAGCCGACCCAGTACTTC	CASSQPGTSAQPTQYF
TRBJ2-1	TRBD2	once	TRBV10-1	TGCGCCAGCAGTCCCCAGGGAGGGAGCGCCTACAATGAGCGGTTCTTC	CASSPQGGSAYNERFF
TRBJ2-7	-	once	TRBV7-2	TGTGCCAGCAGCTTATTCGAGCCCCGGCTCTCCGAGCAGTACTTC	CASSLFEPRLSEQYF
TRBJ1-1	-	-	TRBV6-2/TRBV6-3	TGTGCCAGCAGTTACTCCGCAGGGGAGAGTAAACCTTTCTTT	CASSYSAGESKPFF
TRBJ1-5	-	-	TRBV30	TGTGCCTGGAGTAGGACCAGGGTAGGCAATCAGCCCCAGCATTTT	CAWSRTRVGNQPQHF
TRBJ2-5	TRBD1	-	TRBV24-1	TGTGCCACCAGTGATCCCGGACAGGGGGCGGGAGAGACCCAGTACTTC	CATSDPGQGAGETQYF
TRBJ1-1	-	once	TRBV11-3	TGTGCCAGCAGCGTGGGAACTGAAGCTTTCTTT	CASSVGTEAFF
TRBJ2-4	-	-	TRBV20-1	TGCAGTGCTAGAGGAGGGGCAGCCAAAAACATTCAGTACTTC	CSARGGAAKNIQYF
TRBJ2-5	-	-	TRBV5-1	TGCGCCAGCAGCTTGGGGCCGCAAGAGACCCAGTACTTC	CASSLGPQETQYF
TRBJ1-6	TRBD1	-	TRBV27	TGTGCCAGCAGTCTGGGGACAGCCTTCAATTCACCCCTCCACTTT	CASSLGTAFNSPLHF
TRBJ2-1	-	-	TRBV5-1	TGCGCCAGCAGCTTGGGTTTGACAAAAGACGGTGAGCAGTTCTTC	CASSLGLTKDGEQFF
TRBJ1-1	-	-	TRBV19	TGTGCCAGTAATTCCGGGGTGGGGCGAACTGTGAACACTGAAGCTTTCTTT	CASNSGVGRTVNTEAFF
TRBJ1-6	-	-	TRBV19	TGTGCCACCGCAGGGACGTTAGGCAATTCACCCCTCCACTTT	CATAGTLGNSPLHF
TRBJ1-5	-	-	TRBV27	TGTGCCAGCAGTTCCCGACGGACCTATAGCAATCAGCCCCAGCATTTT	CASSSRRTYSNQPQHF
TRBJ1-6	TRBD1	few	TRBV20-1	TGCAGTGCTAGAGATCGCGAAGGGGGCCACTTCGATTCACCCCTCCACTTT	CSARDREGGHFDSPLHF
TRBJ1-1	-	once	TRBV6-5	TGTGCCAGCAGTTACGGCCCGTTGATGAACACTGAAGCTTTCTTT	CASSYGPLMNTEAFF
TRBJ1-3	TRBD1	once	TRBV11-3	TGTGCCAGCAGCTTAGGCGGACCGGGACAGGCTACCCCCGCTTCTGGAAACACCATATATTTT	CASSLGGPGQATPASGNTIYF
TRBJ2-1	-	-	TRBV11-2	TGTGCCAGCAGCTTAGGGGGGAGGACCTACAATGAGCAGTTCTTC	CASSLGGRTYNEQFF
TRBJ1-5	TRBD1	-	TRBV2	TGTGCCAGCTCTAGGGACAGGGAAGGACAGCCCCAGCATTTT	CASSRDREGQPQHF